This TCR beta chain was obtained from a study of blood T cell repertoires in COVID-19. In the study overall: Some COVID-19 samples were acute and others convalescent; all came from the United States, Italy and Spain.

The V gene's germline CDR1 is SGHNT and CDR2 YENEEA. J gave up 2 bases and V 5 bases, and 5 bases lay outside the gene matches. The CDR3 spans 16 residues. TCRdb's table, derived via immunoSEQ multiplex PCR, lists solely in-frame clones and lacks some. Of around 270,000 clones in the sample, about 87% are singletons; the top ten hold about 2.1%. This clonotype was obtained from a woman between 50 and 59 years old with acute or convalescent COVID-19. The specimen sequenced was peripheral blood. The genes are TRBV11-3 and TRBJ2-1, with TRBD1 matching over 11 bases. CDR3 DNA: TGTGCCAGCAGCATAGGGACAGGGGGGACCTACAATGAGCAGTTCTTC. This encodes CASSIGTGGTYNEQFF.